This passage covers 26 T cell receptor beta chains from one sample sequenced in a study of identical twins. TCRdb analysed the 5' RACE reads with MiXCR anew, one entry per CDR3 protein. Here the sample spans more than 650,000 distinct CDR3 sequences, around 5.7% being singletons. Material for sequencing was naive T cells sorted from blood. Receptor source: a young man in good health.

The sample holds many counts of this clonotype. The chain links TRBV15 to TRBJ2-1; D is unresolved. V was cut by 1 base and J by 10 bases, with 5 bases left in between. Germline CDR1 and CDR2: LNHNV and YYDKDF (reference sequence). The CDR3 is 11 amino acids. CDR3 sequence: CATSRGIEQFF. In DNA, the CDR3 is TGTGCCACCAGCAGAGGAATAGAGCAGTTCTTC.

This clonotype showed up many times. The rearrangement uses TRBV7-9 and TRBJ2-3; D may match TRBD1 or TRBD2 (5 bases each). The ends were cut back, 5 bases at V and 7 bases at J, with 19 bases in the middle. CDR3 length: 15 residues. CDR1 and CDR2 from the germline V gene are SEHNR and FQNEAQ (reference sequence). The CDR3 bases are TGTGCCAGCAGCGCACCGGGACGGTCGATGAATACGCAGTATTTT. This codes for CASSAPGRSMNTQYF.

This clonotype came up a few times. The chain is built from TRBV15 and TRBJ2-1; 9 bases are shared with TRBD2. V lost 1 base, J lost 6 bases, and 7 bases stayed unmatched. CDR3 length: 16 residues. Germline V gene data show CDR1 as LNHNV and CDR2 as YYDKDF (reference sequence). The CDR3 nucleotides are TGTGCCACCAGCAGAGCTGGTGCGGGAGGGATCAATGAGCAGTTCTTC. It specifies CATSRAGAGGINEQFF.

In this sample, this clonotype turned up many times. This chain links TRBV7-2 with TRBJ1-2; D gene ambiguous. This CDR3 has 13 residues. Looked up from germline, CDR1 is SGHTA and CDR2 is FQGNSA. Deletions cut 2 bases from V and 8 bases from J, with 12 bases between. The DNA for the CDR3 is TGTGCCAGCAGCTTAAAAGGTGCTATAGGCTACACCTTC. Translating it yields CASSLKGAIGYTF.

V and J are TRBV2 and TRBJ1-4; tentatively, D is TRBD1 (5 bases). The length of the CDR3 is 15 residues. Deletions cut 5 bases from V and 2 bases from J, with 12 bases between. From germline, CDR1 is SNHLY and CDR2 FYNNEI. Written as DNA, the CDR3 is TGTGCCAGCAGTCCCAGGGAGGGGACTAATGAAAAACTGTTTTTT. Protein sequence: CASSPREGTNEKLFF.

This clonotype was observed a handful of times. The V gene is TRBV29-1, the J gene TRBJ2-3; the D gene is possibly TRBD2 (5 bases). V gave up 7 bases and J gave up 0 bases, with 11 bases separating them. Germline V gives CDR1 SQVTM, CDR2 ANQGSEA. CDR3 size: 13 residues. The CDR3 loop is CSGYSASTDTQYF. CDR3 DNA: TGCAGCGGATATAGCGCTAGCACAGATACGCAGTATTTT.

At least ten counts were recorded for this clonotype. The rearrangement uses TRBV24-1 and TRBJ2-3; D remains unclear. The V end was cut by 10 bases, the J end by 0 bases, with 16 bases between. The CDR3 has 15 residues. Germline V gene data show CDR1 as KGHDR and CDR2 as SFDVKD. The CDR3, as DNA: TGTGCCACTGGAATCGGGCCCGGGAGCACAGATACGCAGTATTTT. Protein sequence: CATGIGPGSTDTQYF.

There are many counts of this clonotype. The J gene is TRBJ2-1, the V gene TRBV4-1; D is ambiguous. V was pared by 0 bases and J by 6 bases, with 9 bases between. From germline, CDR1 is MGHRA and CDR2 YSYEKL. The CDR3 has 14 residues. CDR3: CASSQEVLINEQFF. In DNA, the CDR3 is TGCGCCAGCAGCCAAGAGGTTTTAATCAATGAGCAGTTCTTC.

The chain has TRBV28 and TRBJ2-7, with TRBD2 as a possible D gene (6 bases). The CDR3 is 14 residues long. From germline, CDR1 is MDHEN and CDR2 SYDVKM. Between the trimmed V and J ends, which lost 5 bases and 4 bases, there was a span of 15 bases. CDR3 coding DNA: TGTGCCAGCAGTCCGGCTGGGGGGTTGTACGAGCAGTACTTC. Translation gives CASSPAGGLYEQYF.

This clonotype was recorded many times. CDR3 bases: TGCAGTGCTAGTGGGATCGGGGACTACAATGAGCAGTTCTTC. Translation: CSASGIGDYNEQFF. This rearrangement joins TRBV20-1 to TRBJ2-1, with D possibly being TRBD2 (5 bases). From germline, CDR1 is DFQATT and CDR2 SNEGSKA (reference sequence). The CDR3 consists of 14 residues. V was shortened by 3 bases and J by 3 bases, with 12 bases between the two germline ends.

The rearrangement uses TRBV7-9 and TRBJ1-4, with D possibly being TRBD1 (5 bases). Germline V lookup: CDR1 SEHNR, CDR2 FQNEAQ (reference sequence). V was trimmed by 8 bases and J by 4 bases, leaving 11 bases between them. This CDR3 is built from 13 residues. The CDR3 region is CASEGPLNEKLFF. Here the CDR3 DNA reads TGTGCCAGCGAGGGGCCCCTTAATGAAAAACTGTTTTTT.

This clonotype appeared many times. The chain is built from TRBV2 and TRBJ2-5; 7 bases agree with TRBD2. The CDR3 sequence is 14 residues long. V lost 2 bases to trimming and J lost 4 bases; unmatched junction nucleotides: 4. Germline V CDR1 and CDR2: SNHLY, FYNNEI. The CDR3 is CASSEWAGVETQYF. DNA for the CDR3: TGTGCCAGCAGTGAATGGGCGGGAGTAGAGACCCAGTACTTC.

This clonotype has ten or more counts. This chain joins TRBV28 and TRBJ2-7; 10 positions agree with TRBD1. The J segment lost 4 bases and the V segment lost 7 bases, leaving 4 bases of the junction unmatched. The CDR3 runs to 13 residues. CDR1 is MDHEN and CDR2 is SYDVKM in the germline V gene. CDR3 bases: TGTGCCAGCATGACAGGGGGCTCGTACGAGCAGTACTTC. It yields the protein CASMTGGSYEQYF.

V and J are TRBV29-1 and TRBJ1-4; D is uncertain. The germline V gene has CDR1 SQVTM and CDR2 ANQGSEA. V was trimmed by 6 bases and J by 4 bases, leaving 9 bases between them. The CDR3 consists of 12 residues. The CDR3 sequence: CSVRRNNEKLFF. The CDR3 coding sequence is TGCAGCGTAAGACGAAATAATGAAAAACTGTTTTTT.

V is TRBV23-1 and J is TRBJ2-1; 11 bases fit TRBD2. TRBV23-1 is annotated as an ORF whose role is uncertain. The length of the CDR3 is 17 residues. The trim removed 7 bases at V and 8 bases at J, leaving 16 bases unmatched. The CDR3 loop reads CASTRGTSGRAEDEQFF. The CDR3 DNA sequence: TGCGCCAGCACTCGGGGAACTAGCGGGAGAGCGGAGGATGAGCAGTTCTTC.

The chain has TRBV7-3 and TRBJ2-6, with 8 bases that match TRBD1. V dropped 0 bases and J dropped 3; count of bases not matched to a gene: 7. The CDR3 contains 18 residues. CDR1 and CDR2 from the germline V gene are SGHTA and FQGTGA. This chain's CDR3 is CASSLTLDRAFGANVLTF. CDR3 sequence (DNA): TGTGCCAGCAGCTTAACCCTGGACAGGGCTTTTGGGGCCAACGTCCTGACTTTC.

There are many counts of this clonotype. The CDR3 is CATSDPGQGNTGELFF. The CDR3, as DNA: TGTGCCACCAGTGACCCGGGACAGGGGAACACCGGGGAGCTGTTTTTT. J is TRBJ2-2 and V is TRBV24-1; TRBD1 agrees at 9 bases. V lost 4 bases, J lost 1 base, and 3 bases stayed unmatched. This CDR3 has 16 amino acids. CDR1 and CDR2 from the germline V gene are KGHDR and SFDVKD.

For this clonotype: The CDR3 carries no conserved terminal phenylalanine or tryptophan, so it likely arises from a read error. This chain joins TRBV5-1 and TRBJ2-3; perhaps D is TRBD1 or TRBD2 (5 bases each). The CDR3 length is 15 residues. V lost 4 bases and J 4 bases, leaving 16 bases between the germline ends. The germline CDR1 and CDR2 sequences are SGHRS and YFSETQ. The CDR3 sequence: CASSIRDRRADTQYK. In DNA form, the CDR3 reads TGCGCCAGCAGCATCCGGGACCGACGGGCAGATACGCAGTATAAA.

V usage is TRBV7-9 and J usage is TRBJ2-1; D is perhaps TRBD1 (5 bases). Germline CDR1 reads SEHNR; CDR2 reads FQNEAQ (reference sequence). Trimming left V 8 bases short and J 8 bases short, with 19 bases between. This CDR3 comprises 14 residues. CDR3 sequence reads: CASSRLGALDEQFF. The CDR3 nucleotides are TGTGCCAGCTCCAGACTTGGGGCCTTGGATGAGCAGTTCTTC.

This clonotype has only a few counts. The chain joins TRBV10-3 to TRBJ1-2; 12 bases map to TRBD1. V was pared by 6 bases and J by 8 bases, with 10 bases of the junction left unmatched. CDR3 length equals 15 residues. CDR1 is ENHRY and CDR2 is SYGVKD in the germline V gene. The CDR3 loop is CAIRTGTGGKWGYTF. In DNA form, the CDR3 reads TGTGCCATCAGGACCGGGACAGGGGGCAAGTGGGGCTACACCTTC.

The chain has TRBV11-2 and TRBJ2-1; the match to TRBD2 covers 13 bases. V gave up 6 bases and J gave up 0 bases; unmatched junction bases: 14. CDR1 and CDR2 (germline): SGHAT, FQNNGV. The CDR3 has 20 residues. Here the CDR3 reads CASSPTAGLAGVPSYNEQFF. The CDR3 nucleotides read TGTGCCAGCAGTCCTACCGCCGGACTAGCGGGAGTTCCCTCCTACAATGAGCAGTTCTTC.

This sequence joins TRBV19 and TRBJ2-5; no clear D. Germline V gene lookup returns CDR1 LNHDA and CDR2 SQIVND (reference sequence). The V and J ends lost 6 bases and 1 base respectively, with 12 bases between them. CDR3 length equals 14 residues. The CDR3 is CASSLGDGQETQYF. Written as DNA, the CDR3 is TGTGCCAGTAGCCTTGGAGACGGCCAAGAGACCCAGTACTTC.

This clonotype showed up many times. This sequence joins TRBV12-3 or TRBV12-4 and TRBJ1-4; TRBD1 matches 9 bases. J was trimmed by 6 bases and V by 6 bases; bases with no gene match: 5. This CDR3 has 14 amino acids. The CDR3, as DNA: TGTGCCAGCAGCGGGGGGACAGGGTATGAAAAACTGTTTTTT. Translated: CASSGGTGYEKLFF.

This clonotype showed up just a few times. In DNA form, the CDR3 reads TGTGCCAGCAGTTACTCTGTGGCTAGCAATTTATATGAGCAGTTCTTC. Translation: CASSYSVASNLYEQFF. This chain uses TRBV6-5 with TRBJ2-1; D possibly corresponds to TRBD2 (5 bases). The length of the CDR3 is 16 residues. Germline V gene data show CDR1 as MNHEY and CDR2 as SVGAGI. Trimming took off 0 bases at V and 8 bases at J, with 17 bases between the two ends.

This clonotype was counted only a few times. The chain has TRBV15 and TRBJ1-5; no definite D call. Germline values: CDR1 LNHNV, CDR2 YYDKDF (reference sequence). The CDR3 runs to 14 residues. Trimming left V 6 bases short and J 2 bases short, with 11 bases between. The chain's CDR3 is CATRKDGGNQPQHF. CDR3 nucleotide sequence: TGTGCCACCAGGAAGGACGGGGGCAATCAGCCCCAGCATTTT. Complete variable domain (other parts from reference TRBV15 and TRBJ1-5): DAMVIQNPRYQVTQFGKPVTLSCSQTLNHNVMYWYQQKSSQAPKLLFHYYDKDFNNEADTPDNFQSRRPNTSFCFLDIRSPGLGDTAMYLCATRKDGGNQPQHFGDGTRLSIL.

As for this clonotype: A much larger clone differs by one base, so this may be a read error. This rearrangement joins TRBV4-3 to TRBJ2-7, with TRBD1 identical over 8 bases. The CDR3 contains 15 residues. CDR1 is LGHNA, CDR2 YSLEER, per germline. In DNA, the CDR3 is TGCGCCAGCAGCGAAGACAGGACAGGGTTCTACGAGCAGTACTTC. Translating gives CASSEDRTGFYEQYF.